What follows are 32 T cell receptor beta chains derived from one specimen sequenced in a study of blood T cells in healthy people across ages. It was with a sample-barcoded 5' primer and a J-beta primer mix that a second PCR of roughly 6 to 12 cycles was run. TCRdb recomputed calls from the 5' RACE reads with MiXCR, one row per CDR3 protein. The top ten hold roughly 13% of the sample, which has 700,000 to 850,000 distinct CDR3 sequences, about 34% seen once. The specimen sequenced was blood. The receptor source for this set is a man aged 18 to 35 in good health.

The chain carries TRBV4-2 and TRBJ2-2, with 7 nucleotides matching TRBD1. Trimming removed 3 bases from V and 3 bases from J; junction bases left unmatched: 7. Germline V CDR1 and CDR2: LGHNA, YNFKEQ. This CDR3 has 16 amino acids. The chain's CDR3 is CASSQVGTVHTGELFF. The CDR3 DNA reads as TGTGCCAGCAGCCAGGTCGGGACAGTACACACCGGGGAGCTGTTTTTT.

This clonotype showed up just a few times. This chain connects TRBV27 to TRBJ2-1, with a tentative D call TRBD2 (5 bases). The germline V gene encodes CDR1 MNHEY and CDR2 SMNVEV (reference sequence). The CDR3 consists of 13 residues. The germline V and J ends were trimmed by 5 bases and 10 bases, with 15 bases remaining between them. The CDR3 is CASSPIPRLEQFF. DNA for the CDR3: TGTGCCAGCAGTCCCATTCCTAGACTAGAGCAGTTCTTC.

This clonotype was seen a few times. This chain's CDR3 is CASSSPRGWTEAFF. The CDR3 bases are TGTGCCAGCAGCTCACCCAGGGGCTGGACTGAAGCTTTCTTT. This chain links TRBV12-3 or TRBV12-4 with TRBJ1-1; D might be TRBD1 (6 bases). The CDR3 is made up of 14 amino acids. V was trimmed by 6 bases and J by 5 bases, leaving 16 bases between them.

The chain is built from TRBV7-9 and TRBJ2-1; D is possibly TRBD2 (5 bases). V was pared by 2 bases and J by 7 bases, with 18 bases between. CDR3 size: 16 residues. CDR1 and CDR2 (germline): SEHNR, FQNEAQ (reference sequence). DNA for the CDR3: TGTGCCAGCAGCTTATTCGGGGTGAGTTCAGGAAATGAGCAGTTCTTC. Its protein product is CASSLFGVSSGNEQFF.

This chain uses TRBV25-1 with TRBJ2-1, with 10 bases identical to TRBD2. V was pared by 3 bases and J by 7 bases, with 6 bases of the junction left unmatched. The CDR3 is made up of 15 amino acids. The germline V gene encodes CDR1 MGHDK and CDR2 SYGVNS. Here the CDR3 reads CASSDSGGPRNEQFF. The CDR3 bases are TGTGCCAGCAGTGATAGCGGGGGGCCGAGGAATGAGCAGTTCTTC.

This clonotype was seen only a few times. The V gene is TRBV27, the J gene TRBJ2-1, with D possibly being TRBD1 or TRBD2 (5 bases each). Trimming left V 5 bases short and J 8 bases short, with 25 bases between. The germline CDR1 and CDR2 sequences are MNHEY and SMNVEV (reference sequence). CDR3 length: 17 residues. As DNA, the CDR3 is TGTGCCAGCAGTACGCCACCGGGGCCTAGTCGGGCCGATGAGCAGTTCTTC. Translated: CASSTPPGPSRADEQFF.

The V gene is TRBV3-1, the J gene TRBJ2-1; D remains unclear. V lost 0 bases and J 11 bases, leaving 8 bases between the germline ends. This CDR3 contains 12 residues. Per germline, CDR1 LGHDT and CDR2 YNNKEL (reference sequence). The DNA of the CDR3 is TGTGCCAGCAGCCAAGAATCCTATAAGCAGTTCTTC. Translated: CASSQESYKQFF.

This clonotype has ten or more counts. This chain connects TRBV20-1 to TRBJ2-5, with 9 bases identical to TRBD1. This CDR3 spans 13 amino acids. V was pared by 5 bases and J by 3 bases, with 4 bases of the junction left unmatched. Germline V gives CDR1 DFQATT, CDR2 SNEGSKA (reference sequence). The CDR3 DNA reads as TGCAGTGCTGACCGGGACAGGGAAGAGACCCAGTACTTC. Amino acids: CSADRDREETQYF.

The V call is TRBV5-5, the J call TRBJ2-6, with 7 bases that match TRBD1. J lost 3 bases, V lost 4 bases, and 7 bases had no gene match. Germline V gene lookup returns CDR1 SGHKS and CDR2 YYEKEE (reference sequence). The CDR3 consists of 16 residues. CDR3 loop: CASSQGVFVGANVLTF. CDR3 DNA sequence: TGTGCCAGCAGCCAGGGGGTGTTTGTTGGGGCCAACGTCCTGACTTTC.

The chain employs TRBV30 and TRBJ2-4, with 10 positions matching TRBD1. Germline assignment: CDR1 GTSNPN and CDR2 SVGIG (reference sequence). This CDR3 is built from 18 residues. V dropped 2 bases and J dropped 1; count of bases not matched to a gene: 11. The CDR3: CAWSPAGTGVGAKNIQYF. As DNA, the CDR3 is TGTGCCTGGAGTCCAGCCGGGACAGGGGTCGGGGCCAAAAACATTCAGTACTTC. Together with reference TRBV30 and TRBJ2-4, the CDR3 gives the full variable domain: SQTIHQWPATLVQPVGSPLSLECTVEGTSNPNLYWYRQAAGRGLQLLFYSVGIGQISSEVPQNLSASRPQDRQFILSSKKLLLSDSGFYLCAWSPAGTGVGAKNIQYFGAGTRLSVL.

This clonotype was found a few times. The rearrangement uses TRBV9 and TRBJ2-7; D is undetermined. Germline CDR1 is SGDLS and CDR2 is YYNGEE. The CDR3 runs 16 residues. V dropped 1 base and J dropped 7 bases, with 21 bases sitting between them. DNA of the CDR3: TGTGCCAGCAGCGTATATAGCAGTTCAAGAAACAATGAGCAGTACTTC. Encoded protein: CASSVYSSSRNNEQYF.

At least ten counts were recorded for this clonotype. CDR3 region: CASSQDGGGTEAFF. The CDR3 region has the DNA TGTGCCAGCAGCCAAGATGGGGGGGGGACTGAAGCTTTCTTT. The V gene is TRBV3-1, the J gene TRBJ1-1; D may be TRBD1 (5 bases). V dropped 0 bases and J dropped 5 bases, with 10 bases sitting between them. CDR1 is LGHDT, CDR2 YNNKEL, per germline (reference sequence). The CDR3 totals 14 residues.

The J gene is TRBJ1-6, the V gene TRBV20-1, with D possibly TRBD1 on 5 matching bases. CDR3 length equals 17 residues. Germline V gene lookup returns CDR1 DFQATT and CDR2 SNEGSKA (reference sequence). V dropped 6 bases and J dropped 0 bases, with 18 bases sitting between them. The CDR3: CSAGPDSVSSYNSPLHF. In DNA, the CDR3 is TGCAGTGCGGGACCCGATTCTGTAAGCTCCTATAATTCACCCCTCCACTTT.

The V call is TRBV4-2, the J call TRBJ2-1; perhaps D is TRBD1 or TRBD2 (6 bases each). This CDR3 spans 16 amino acids. Trimming took 4 bases from V and 4 from J, leaving 17 bases between them. Germline V gives CDR1 LGHNA, CDR2 YNFKEQ. In nucleotides, the CDR3 is TGTGCCAGCAGCCCAGGGGTGGGGGGCCCTTACAATGAGCAGTTCTTC. It specifies CASSPGVGGPYNEQFF.

The chain is built from TRBV12-3 or TRBV12-4 and TRBJ1-2; D unclear. The CDR3 runs to 15 residues. The germline V and J ends were trimmed by 2 bases and 4 bases, with 14 bases remaining between them. CDR3 amino acids: CASSLSSGFGYGYTF. In nucleotides, the CDR3 is TGTGCCAGCAGTTTATCATCGGGCTTTGGCTATGGCTACACCTTC.

The CDR3 coding sequence is TGCAGCGTCGCCACTAACAATGAGCAGTTCTTC. Translation: CSVATNNEQFF. The chain employs TRBV29-1 and TRBJ2-1; D ambiguous. CDR1 is SQVTM, CDR2 ANQGSEA, per germline. The V and J ends lost 6 bases and 5 bases respectively, with 8 bases between them. The CDR3 spans 11 residues.

Concerning this clonotype itself: A much larger clone is a single base away; this may be a read error. V usage is TRBV4-2 and J usage is TRBJ1-6; a possible D gene is TRBD1 (5 bases). CDR3 length equals 17 residues. CDR1 LGHNA and CDR2 YNFKEQ come from the germline V gene. The CDR3 spells CACSQDAGLGYNSPLHF. The DNA of the CDR3 is TGTGCCTGCAGCCAAGATGCAGGGTTAGGCTATAATTCACCCCTCCACTTT.

V gene TRBV7-2 combines with J gene TRBJ2-3; D is uncertain. The CDR3 contains 15 residues. Germline CDR1 is SGHTA and CDR2 is FQGNSA. The V gene lost 2 bases and the J gene lost 0 bases, with 9 bases spanning the gap. The CDR3 coding sequence is TGTGCCAGCAGCTTAACCAGAGATAGCACAGATACGCAGTATTTT. It specifies CASSLTRDSTDTQYF.

In this sample, this clonotype turned up a few times. The chain is built from TRBV5-1 and TRBJ1-1; D not resolved. Germline values: CDR1 SGHRS, CDR2 YFSETQ. The CDR3 is 13 residues long. V gave up 3 bases and J gave up 5 bases, with 11 bases separating them. As DNA, the CDR3 is TGCGCCAGCAGCTGGGAATTGGGTACTGAAGCTTTCTTT. It is translated as CASSWELGTEAFF.

This clonotype appeared a few times. A read error is possible here, since a much larger clone lies one base away. J is TRBJ2-3 and V is TRBV4-2, with TRBD1 as a possible D gene (5 bases). Germline assignment: CDR1 LGHNA and CDR2 YNFKEQ. CDR3 length: 14 residues. V was clipped by 1 base and J by 5 bases, with 10 bases between them. The CDR3: CASSQGGAQDTQYF. The DNA for the CDR3 is TGTGCCAGCAGCCAAGGTGGGGCCCAAGATACGCAGTATTTT.

This clonotype was observed a few times. This chain connects TRBV20-1 to TRBJ2-3; 12 bases agree with TRBD2. Per germline, CDR1 DFQATT and CDR2 SNEGSKA (reference sequence). This CDR3 is built from 16 residues. The ends lost 4 bases at V and 4 bases at J; junction bases unmatched: 9. CDR3 protein: CSATKLAGGGSDTQYF. The CDR3 region has the DNA TGCAGTGCTACAAAACTAGCGGGGGGCGGTTCAGATACGCAGTATTTT.

V and J are TRBV7-9 and TRBJ2-2, with 7 bases lining up with TRBD1. Trimming at V came to 4 bases and at J to 7 bases, leaving 12 bases not matched to a gene. The germline gives CDR1 SEHNR, CDR2 FQNEAQ (reference sequence). The CDR3 spans 16 residues. This chain's CDR3 is CASSSRDSQIIGELFF. The CDR3 DNA reads as TGTGCCAGCAGCTCACGGGACAGCCAAATCATCGGGGAGCTGTTTTTT.

The chain has TRBV10-1 and TRBJ2-3; D ambiguous. Germline CDR1 is WNHNN and CDR2 is SYGVQD (reference sequence). The length of the CDR3 is 8 residues. The ends were cut back, 3 bases at V and 14 bases at J, with 3 bases in the middle. CDR3 in DNA: TGCGCCAGCAGTGACCCGTATTTT. Residues: CASSDPYF.

About this clonotype: A much larger clone lies one base from this, so it may be a read error. V and J are TRBV20-1 and TRBJ2-7; 8 bases fit TRBD1. CDR1 and CDR2 (germline): DFQATT, SNEGSKA (reference sequence). The CDR3 spans 13 residues. Written as DNA, the CDR3 is TGCAGCGCAGCAGGGGGCTCCTACAATGAGCGGTACTTC. Protein: CSAAGGSYNERYF.

This clonotype has a handful of counts. The V and J genes are TRBV12-3 or TRBV12-4 and TRBJ2-1; 10 bases fit TRBD1. CDR3 size: 15 residues. V was pared by 7 bases and J by 7 bases, with 10 bases of the junction left unmatched. In nucleotides, the CDR3 is TGTGCCAGCACCCCCCGACAGGGGGCATGGAATGAGCAGTTCTTC. This codes for CASTPRQGAWNEQFF.

This clonotype has more than one count but fewer than ten. The CDR3 coding sequence is TGCGCCAGCAGCCACCGGACTGAGAGTAGCACAGATACGCAGTATTTT. It specifies CASSHRTESSTDTQYF. The chain combines TRBV4-1 with TRBJ2-3, with D perhaps matching TRBD2 (5 bases). CDR1 MGHRA and CDR2 YSYEKL come from the germline V gene. The V end was cut by 3 bases, the J end by 0 bases, with 13 bases between. The CDR3 spans 16 residues.

This clonotype was detected a few times. The chain combines TRBV7-2 with TRBJ1-5; the match to TRBD1 covers 7 bases. Trimming removed 5 bases from V and 8 bases from J; junction bases left unmatched: 9. CDR3 length: 14 amino acids. Germline lookup yields CDR1 SGHTA and CDR2 FQGNSA. CDR3 protein: CASSPTGPGKPQHF. The CDR3 DNA is TGTGCCAGCAGCCCGACAGGGCCAGGGAAGCCCCAGCATTTT.

The chain uses TRBV4-3 and TRBJ2-2; D call uncertain. The V end lost 0 bases, the J end lost 4 bases, and 9 bases lay between the germline ends. Germline CDR1 is LGHNA and CDR2 is YSLEER. The CDR3 sequence is 15 residues long. The CDR3 protein is CASSQEHTRTGELFF. The CDR3 nucleotides read TGCGCCAGCAGCCAAGAGCACACCCGCACCGGGGAGCTGTTTTTT.

This clonotype showed up just a few times. This rearrangement joins TRBV27 to TRBJ1-4; a weak D match, TRBD1 (6 bases). CDR1 and CDR2 from the germline V gene are MNHEY and SMNVEV (reference sequence). The length of the CDR3 is 13 residues. V was pared by 5 bases and J by 8 bases, with 12 bases between. CDR3 in amino acids: CASSPHDREKLFF. CDR3 DNA: TGTGCCAGCAGTCCACACGACAGGGAAAAACTGTTTTTT.

The chain links TRBV12-3 or TRBV12-4 to TRBJ1-1; D is possibly TRBD1 (6 bases). Trimming removed 6 bases at V and 5 bases at J, with 16 bases between. The CDR3 is 14 amino acids. The CDR3 bases are TGTGCCAGCAGGACCTCCGGGGGGCGGACTGAAGCTTTCTTT. It yields the protein CASRTSGGRTEAFF.

This chain joins TRBV7-9 and TRBJ2-1; 13 nucleotides align to TRBD2. Trimming at V came to 4 bases and at J to 8 bases, leaving 5 bases not matched to a gene. The CDR3 length is 15 residues. Germline V gene data show CDR1 as SEHNR and CDR2 as FQNEAQ (reference sequence). DNA of the CDR3: TGTGCCAGCAGCTGGACTAGCGGGGGTGGAGATGAGCAGTTCTTC. It encodes CASSWTSGGGDEQFF.

The table lists this clonotype with a few counts. The genes are TRBV29-1 and TRBJ2-7; perhaps TRBD2 as D (5 bases). There are 12 residues in the CDR3. V was clipped by 7 bases and J by 6 bases, with 16 bases between them. CDR1 and CDR2 from the germline V gene are SQVTM and ANQGSEA. In DNA form, the CDR3 reads TGCAGCGCCGTCCCCGGGGAAGGCGAGCAGTACTTC. Its protein product is CSAVPGEGEQYF.